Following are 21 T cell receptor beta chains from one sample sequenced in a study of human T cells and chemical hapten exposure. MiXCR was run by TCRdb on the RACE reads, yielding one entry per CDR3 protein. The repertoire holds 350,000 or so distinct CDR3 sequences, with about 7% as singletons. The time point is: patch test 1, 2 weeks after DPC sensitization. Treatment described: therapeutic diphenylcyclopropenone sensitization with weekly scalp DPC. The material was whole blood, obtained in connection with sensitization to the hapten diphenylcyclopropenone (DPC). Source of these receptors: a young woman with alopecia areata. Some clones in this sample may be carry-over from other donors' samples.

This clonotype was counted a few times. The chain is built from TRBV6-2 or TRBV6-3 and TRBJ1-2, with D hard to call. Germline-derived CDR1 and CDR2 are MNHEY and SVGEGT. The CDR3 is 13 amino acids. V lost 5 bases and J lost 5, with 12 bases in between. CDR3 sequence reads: CASSRERTYGYTF. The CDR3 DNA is TGTGCCAGCAGTAGGGAGAGGACTTATGGCTACACCTTC.

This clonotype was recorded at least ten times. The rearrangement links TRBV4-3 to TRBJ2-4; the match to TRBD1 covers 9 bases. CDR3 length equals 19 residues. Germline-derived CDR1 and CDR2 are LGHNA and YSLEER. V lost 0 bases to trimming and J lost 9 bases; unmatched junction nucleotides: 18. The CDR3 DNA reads TGCGCCAGCAGCCAAGATTTGGGGACGACAGGGGGAGGGGGGTTCATTCAGTACTTC. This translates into CASSQDLGTTGGGGFIQYF.

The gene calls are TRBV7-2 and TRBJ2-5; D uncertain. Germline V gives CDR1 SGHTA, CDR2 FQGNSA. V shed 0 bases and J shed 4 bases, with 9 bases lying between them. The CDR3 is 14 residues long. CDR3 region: CASSLAARTETQYF. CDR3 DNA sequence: TGTGCCAGCAGCTTAGCGGCGCGGACAGAGACCCAGTACTTC.

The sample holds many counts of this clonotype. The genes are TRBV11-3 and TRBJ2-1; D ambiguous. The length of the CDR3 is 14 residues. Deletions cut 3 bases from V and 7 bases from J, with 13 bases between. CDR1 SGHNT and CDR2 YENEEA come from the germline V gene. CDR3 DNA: TGTGCCAGCAGCTTGTCTGTAGTAGGTAATGAGCAGTTCTTC. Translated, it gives CASSLSVVGNEQFF.

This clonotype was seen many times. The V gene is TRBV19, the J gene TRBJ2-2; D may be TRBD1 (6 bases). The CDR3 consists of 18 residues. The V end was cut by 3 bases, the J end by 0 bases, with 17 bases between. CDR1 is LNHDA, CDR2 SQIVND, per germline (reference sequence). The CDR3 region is CASSISPNRVANTGELFF. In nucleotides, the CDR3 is TGTGCCAGTAGTATTTCGCCGAACAGGGTTGCGAACACCGGGGAGCTGTTTTTT.

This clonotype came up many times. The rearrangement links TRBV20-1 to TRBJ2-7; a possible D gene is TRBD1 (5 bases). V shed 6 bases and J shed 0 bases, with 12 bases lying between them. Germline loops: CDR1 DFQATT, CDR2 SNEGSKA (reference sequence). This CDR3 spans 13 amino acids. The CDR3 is CSAVTGFSYEQYF. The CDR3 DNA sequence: TGCAGTGCCGTCACAGGTTTCTCCTACGAGCAGTACTTC.

The CDR3 is CASSFRASGGWETQYF. The CDR3 region has the DNA TGTGCCAGCAGCTTCCGGGCTAGCGGGGGTTGGGAGACCCAGTACTTC. This chain uses TRBV7-8 with TRBJ2-5, with TRBD2 matching 10 bases. The CDR3 length is 16 residues. CDR1 SGHVS and CDR2 FQNEAQ come from the germline V gene. The junction had 9 bases not matched to a gene; V was cut back by 3 bases and J by 5 bases.

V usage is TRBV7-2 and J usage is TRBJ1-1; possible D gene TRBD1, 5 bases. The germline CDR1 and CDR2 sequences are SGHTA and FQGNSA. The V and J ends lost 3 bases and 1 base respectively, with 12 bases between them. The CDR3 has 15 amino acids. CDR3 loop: CASSLRGKGNTEAFF. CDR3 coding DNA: TGTGCCAGCAGCTTGCGGGGGAAGGGGAACACTGAAGCTTTCTTT.

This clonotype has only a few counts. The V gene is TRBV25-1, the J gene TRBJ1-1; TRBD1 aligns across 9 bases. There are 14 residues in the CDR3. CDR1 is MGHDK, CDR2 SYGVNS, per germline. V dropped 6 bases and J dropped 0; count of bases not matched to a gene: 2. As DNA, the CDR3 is TGTGCCAGCAGGGACAGGGGAATGAACACTGAAGCTTTCTTT. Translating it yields CASRDRGMNTEAFF. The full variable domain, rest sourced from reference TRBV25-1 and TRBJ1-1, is EADIYQTPRYLVIGTGKKITLECSQTMGHDKMYWYQQDPGMELHLIHYSYGVNSTEKGDLSSESTVSRIRTEHFPLTLESARPSHTSQYLCASRDRGMNTEAFFGQGTRLTVV.

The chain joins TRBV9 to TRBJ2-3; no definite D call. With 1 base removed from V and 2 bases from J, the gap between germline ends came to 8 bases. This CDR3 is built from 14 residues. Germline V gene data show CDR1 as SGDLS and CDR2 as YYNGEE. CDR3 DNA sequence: TGTGCCAGCAGCGTAACAGAGTCCACAGATACGCAGTATTTT. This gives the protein CASSVTESTDTQYF.

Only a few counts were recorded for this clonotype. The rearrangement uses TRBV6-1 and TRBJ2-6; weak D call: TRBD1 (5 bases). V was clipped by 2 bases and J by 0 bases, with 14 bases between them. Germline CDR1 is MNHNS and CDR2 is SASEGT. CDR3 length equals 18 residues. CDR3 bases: TGTGCCAGCAGTGAATGGGATCCAGGGCGCTCTGGGGCCAACGTCCTGACTTTC. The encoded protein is CASSEWDPGRSGANVLTF.

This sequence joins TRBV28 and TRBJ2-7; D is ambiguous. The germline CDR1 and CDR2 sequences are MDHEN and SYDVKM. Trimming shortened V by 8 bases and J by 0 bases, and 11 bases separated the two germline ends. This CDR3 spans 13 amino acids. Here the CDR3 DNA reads TGTGCCAGCCAGCGAACGGGCTCCTACGAGCAGTACTTC. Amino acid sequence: CASQRTGSYEQYF.

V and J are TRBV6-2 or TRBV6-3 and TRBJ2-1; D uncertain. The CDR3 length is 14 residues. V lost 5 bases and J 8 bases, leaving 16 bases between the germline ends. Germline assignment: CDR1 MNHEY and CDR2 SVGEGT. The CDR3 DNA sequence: TGTGCCAGCAGTAACGGACCTGGATGGGATGAGCAGTTCTTC. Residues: CASSNGPGWDEQFF.

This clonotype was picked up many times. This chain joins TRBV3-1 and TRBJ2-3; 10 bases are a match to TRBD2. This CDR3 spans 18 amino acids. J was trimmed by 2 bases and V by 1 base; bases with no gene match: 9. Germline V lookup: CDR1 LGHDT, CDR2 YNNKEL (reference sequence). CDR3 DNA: TGTGCCAGCAGCCAAGTCCTAGCGGGAGCAACACTCACAGATACGCAGTATTTT. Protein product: CASSQVLAGATLTDTQYF.

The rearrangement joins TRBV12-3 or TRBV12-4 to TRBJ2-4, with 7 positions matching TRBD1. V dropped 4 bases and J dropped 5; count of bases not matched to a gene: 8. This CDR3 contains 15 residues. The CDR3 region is CASSSYRDRQNIQYF. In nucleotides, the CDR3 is TGTGCCAGCAGTTCATACCGGGACAGACAAAACATTCAGTACTTC.

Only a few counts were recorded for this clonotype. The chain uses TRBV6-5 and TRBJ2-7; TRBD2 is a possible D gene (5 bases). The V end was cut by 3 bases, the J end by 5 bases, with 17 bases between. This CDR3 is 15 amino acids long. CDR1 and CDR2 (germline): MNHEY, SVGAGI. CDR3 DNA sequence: TGTGCCAGCAGTTATTTGTCCGGCAGGAGGAACGAGCAGTACTTC. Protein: CASSYLSGRRNEQYF.

The CDR3 is CASMTNSGANVLTF. The CDR3 nucleotides are TGTGCCAGCATGACTAATTCTGGGGCCAACGTCCTGACTTTC. The rearrangement links TRBV27 to TRBJ2-6; TRBD2 might be the D (5 bases). This CDR3 is built from 14 residues. Looked up from germline, CDR1 is MNHEY and CDR2 is SMNVEV (reference sequence). V dropped 7 bases and J dropped 1 base, with 8 bases sitting between them.

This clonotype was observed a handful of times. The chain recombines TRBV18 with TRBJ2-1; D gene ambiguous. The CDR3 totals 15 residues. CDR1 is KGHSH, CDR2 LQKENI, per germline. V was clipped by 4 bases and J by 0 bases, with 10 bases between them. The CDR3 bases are TGTGCCAGCTCACTAACTAAAAGCTCCTACAATGAGCAGTTCTTC. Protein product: CASSLTKSSYNEQFF.

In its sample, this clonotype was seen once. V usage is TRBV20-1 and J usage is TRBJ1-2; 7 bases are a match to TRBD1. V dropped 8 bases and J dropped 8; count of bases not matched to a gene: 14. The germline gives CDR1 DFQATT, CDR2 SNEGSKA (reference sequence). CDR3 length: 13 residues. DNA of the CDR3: TGCAGTATTAAGACAGGGACGCTTGAAGGCTACACCTTC. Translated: CSIKTGTLEGYTF.

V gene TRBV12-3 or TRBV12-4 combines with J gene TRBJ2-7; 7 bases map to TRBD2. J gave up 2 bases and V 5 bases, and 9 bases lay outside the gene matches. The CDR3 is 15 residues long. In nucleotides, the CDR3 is TGTGCCAGCAGTCGGGACGCGGGGGACCCCTACGAGCAGTACTTC. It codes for CASSRDAGDPYEQYF.

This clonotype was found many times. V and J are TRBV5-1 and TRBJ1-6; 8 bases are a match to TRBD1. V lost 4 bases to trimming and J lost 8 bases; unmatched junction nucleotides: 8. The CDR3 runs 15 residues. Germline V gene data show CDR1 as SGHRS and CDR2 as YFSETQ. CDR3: CASSPQGAGDSPLHF. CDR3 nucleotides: TGCGCCAGCAGCCCGCAGGGGGCAGGGGATTCACCCCTCCACTTT.